Here is one T cell receptor (beta chain) with its context. The antigen remains unidentified. Pooling of second doses given at about 4 or about 12 weeks was done. Produced via immunoSEQ multiplex PCR; TCRdb's table is partial and in-frame only. The data contain some 110,000 clones, 92% of them seen just once; the ten biggest clones take up 1.6%. This CDR3 comprises 13 residues. V was pared by 0 bases and J by 6 bases, with 5 bases between. Germline V gene sequence: CDR1 LGHDT, CDR2 YNNKEL (reference sequence). The data belong to a study of T cell responses to AZD1222 COVID-19 vaccine. Notes on the study in general: Clonal diversity may have been underestimated, and the donors were mostly white British, with more females than males. Variant regions that are unmutated are reportedly the target of nearly half of spike-specific TCRs. Spike-wide coverage was observed for vaccine-associated CD4 TCRs, with dominant responses at 160-218 and 743-854.

The receptor was isolated from an adult who received the AZD1222 COVID-19 vaccine. Material: peripheral blood, obtained 28 days after the second AZD1222 dose. The V gene is TRBV3-1 (or the pseudogene TRBV3-2), the J gene TRBJ2-2; TRBD1 or TRBD2 may be the D gene (5 bases each). CDR3: CASSQEGPGELFF. The DNA of the CDR3 is TGTGCCAGCAGCCAAGAGGGACCCGGGGAGCTGTTTTTT.